Listed here is a single T cell receptor beta chain. Its antigen is not known. The entry originates in a study of a mutant IDH1 vaccine in newly diagnosed glioma. Time point given: week 47, end of study. In every dose of vaccine, 300 ug of mutant IDH1 20-mer peptide was given alongside topical imiquimod. Vaccinations, eight in total, occurred in weeks 1, 3, 5, 7, 11, 15, 19, 23. Generated by immunoSEQ multiplex PCR, the TCRdb table keeps only in-frame clones and is missing some. This sample yields tens of thousands of clones, of which 65% to 85% are seen a single time; around 4% belongs to the top ten. CDR3 length: 19 amino acids. The V gene end was trimmed by 2 bases and the J gene end by 3 bases; junction bases not matched to a gene: 7. CDR1 and CDR2 (germline): SNHLY, FYNNEI.

The chain uses TRBV2 and TRBJ2-1; TRBD2 matches at 16 bases. This TCR was recovered from a woman aged 30 to 39 with glioma. Some clones in this sample may be carry-over from other donors' samples. Sample: PBMCs, taken from a glioma patient whose treatment included an IDH1 peptide vaccine. CDR3 bases: TGTGCCAGCAGTGAAACGGGACTAGCGGGAGGGGGTCGCTACAATGAGCAGTTCTTC. Protein product: CASSETGLAGGGRYNEQFF.